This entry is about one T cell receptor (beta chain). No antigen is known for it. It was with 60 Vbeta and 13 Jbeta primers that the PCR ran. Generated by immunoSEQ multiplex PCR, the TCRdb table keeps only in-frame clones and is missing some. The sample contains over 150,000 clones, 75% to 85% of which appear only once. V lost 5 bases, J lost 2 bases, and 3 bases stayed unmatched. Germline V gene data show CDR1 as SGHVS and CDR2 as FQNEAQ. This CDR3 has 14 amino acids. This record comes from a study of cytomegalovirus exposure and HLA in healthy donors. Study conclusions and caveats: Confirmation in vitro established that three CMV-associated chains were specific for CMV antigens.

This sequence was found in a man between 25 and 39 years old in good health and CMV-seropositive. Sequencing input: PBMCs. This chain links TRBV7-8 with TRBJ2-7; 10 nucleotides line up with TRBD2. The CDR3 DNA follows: TGTGCCAGCAGCGACAGCGGGGGGGCCTACGAGCAGTACTTC. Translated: CASSDSGGAYEQYF.